This T cell receptor beta chain was sequenced for a study of T cell responses to AZD1222 COVID-19 vaccine. Data came from immunoSEQ multiplex PCR; TCRdb stores just in-frame clones and leaves some out. The data show under 300,000 clones, approximately 95% seen once. Germline V gene data show CDR1 as SGHRS and CDR2 as YFSETQ. Trimming took off 4 bases at V and 6 bases at J, with 15 bases between the two ends. CDR3 size: 14 residues. This chain joins TRBV5-1 and TRBJ2-3; D unresolved. The sequence was collected from an adult in good health. The sample here was peripheral blood, taken on day 0 of AZD1222 vaccination. CDR3 DNA sequence: TGCGCCAGCAGCCACGACGTGAGAAGGGATACGCAGTATTTT. Protein product: CASSHDVRRDTQYF.